This T cell receptor beta chain derives from a study of ipilimumab plus nivolumab after autologous stem cell transplantation (dated by TCRdb to the early 2020s). With respect to the entire study: The median number of doses that trial patients received was roughly five for ipilimumab and about 8 for nivolumab. Patients in the myeloma cohort were either high-risk and transplant-naive or had relapsed within 3 years of a first autologous transplant. Patients in the trial were undergoing autologous transplant and had high-risk diffuse large B cell lymphoma, mature T cell lymphoma, or multiple myeloma. Some 35 patients made up the trial's intent-to-treat population. Results and caveats for the whole study, not just this receptor: Combined checkpoint inhibition appeared tolerable as post-transplant consolidation, according to the authors' conclusion. The authors stated that profiles of the T cell receptor repertoire, regulatory T cell phenotype and gut microbiota provided a biologic rationale for studying this approach further.

The CDR3 holds 16 amino acids from the cysteine to the phenylalanine. The sequence is cut down to CDR3 DNA, 48 bases in frame from base 1. CDR1 and CDR2 (SGHTA, FQGNSA) derive from the germline V gene. Trimming removed 8 bases from V and 2 bases from J; the gene matches leave 12 bases unexplained. As for this clone: There is no known antigen for this receptor. Per-base quality was not reported, and no clone a single base away is much larger than it.

The library was prepared using the immunoSEQ multiplex PCR assay. Entries here come from immuneACCESS through TCRdb and include only in-frame sequences with V and J called. Some clones fail to appear in such tables; in the studies checked, an unresolved V gene covers under half of the shortfall, and the cause of the remainder is unknown. The sample table contains some 44,000 clones; only one count was recorded for more than 70% of them. Approximately 0.82% of the sample is in the top ten clones. Starting 14 to 28 days after the autologous transplant, patients began checkpoint therapy, which included ipilimumab at 1 mg/kg intravenously on day 1 of selected weeks. The nivolumab dose was 3 mg/kg intravenously, delivered on day 1 of weeks 1, 4, 7, 10, and every two weeks through week 26. This was a Phase Ib clinical trial that tested ipilimumab plus nivolumab, given as combined checkpoint inhibition, for consolidation following autologous stem cell transplantation.

This receptor was obtained from a male donor with multiple myeloma. Sequenced here: PBMCs, sampled in a trial of ipilimumab plus nivolumab as post-transplant consolidation. The chain couples TRBV7-2 to TRBJ2-3, and 8 bases in between align with TRBD1. The nucleotides are TGTGCCAGCTGCGCTGGGACGGACAGGGACACAGATACGCAGTATTTT. Translated, it gives CASCAGTDRDTDTQYF. Supplemented by the reference TRBV7-2 and TRBJ2-3 proteins around the CDR3, the complete variable domain is GAGVSQSPSNKVTEKGKDVELRCDPISGHTALYWYRQSLGQGLEFLIYFQGNSAPDKSGLPSDRFSAERTGGSVSTLTIQRTQQEDSAVYLCASCAGTDRDTDTQYFGPGTRLTVL.